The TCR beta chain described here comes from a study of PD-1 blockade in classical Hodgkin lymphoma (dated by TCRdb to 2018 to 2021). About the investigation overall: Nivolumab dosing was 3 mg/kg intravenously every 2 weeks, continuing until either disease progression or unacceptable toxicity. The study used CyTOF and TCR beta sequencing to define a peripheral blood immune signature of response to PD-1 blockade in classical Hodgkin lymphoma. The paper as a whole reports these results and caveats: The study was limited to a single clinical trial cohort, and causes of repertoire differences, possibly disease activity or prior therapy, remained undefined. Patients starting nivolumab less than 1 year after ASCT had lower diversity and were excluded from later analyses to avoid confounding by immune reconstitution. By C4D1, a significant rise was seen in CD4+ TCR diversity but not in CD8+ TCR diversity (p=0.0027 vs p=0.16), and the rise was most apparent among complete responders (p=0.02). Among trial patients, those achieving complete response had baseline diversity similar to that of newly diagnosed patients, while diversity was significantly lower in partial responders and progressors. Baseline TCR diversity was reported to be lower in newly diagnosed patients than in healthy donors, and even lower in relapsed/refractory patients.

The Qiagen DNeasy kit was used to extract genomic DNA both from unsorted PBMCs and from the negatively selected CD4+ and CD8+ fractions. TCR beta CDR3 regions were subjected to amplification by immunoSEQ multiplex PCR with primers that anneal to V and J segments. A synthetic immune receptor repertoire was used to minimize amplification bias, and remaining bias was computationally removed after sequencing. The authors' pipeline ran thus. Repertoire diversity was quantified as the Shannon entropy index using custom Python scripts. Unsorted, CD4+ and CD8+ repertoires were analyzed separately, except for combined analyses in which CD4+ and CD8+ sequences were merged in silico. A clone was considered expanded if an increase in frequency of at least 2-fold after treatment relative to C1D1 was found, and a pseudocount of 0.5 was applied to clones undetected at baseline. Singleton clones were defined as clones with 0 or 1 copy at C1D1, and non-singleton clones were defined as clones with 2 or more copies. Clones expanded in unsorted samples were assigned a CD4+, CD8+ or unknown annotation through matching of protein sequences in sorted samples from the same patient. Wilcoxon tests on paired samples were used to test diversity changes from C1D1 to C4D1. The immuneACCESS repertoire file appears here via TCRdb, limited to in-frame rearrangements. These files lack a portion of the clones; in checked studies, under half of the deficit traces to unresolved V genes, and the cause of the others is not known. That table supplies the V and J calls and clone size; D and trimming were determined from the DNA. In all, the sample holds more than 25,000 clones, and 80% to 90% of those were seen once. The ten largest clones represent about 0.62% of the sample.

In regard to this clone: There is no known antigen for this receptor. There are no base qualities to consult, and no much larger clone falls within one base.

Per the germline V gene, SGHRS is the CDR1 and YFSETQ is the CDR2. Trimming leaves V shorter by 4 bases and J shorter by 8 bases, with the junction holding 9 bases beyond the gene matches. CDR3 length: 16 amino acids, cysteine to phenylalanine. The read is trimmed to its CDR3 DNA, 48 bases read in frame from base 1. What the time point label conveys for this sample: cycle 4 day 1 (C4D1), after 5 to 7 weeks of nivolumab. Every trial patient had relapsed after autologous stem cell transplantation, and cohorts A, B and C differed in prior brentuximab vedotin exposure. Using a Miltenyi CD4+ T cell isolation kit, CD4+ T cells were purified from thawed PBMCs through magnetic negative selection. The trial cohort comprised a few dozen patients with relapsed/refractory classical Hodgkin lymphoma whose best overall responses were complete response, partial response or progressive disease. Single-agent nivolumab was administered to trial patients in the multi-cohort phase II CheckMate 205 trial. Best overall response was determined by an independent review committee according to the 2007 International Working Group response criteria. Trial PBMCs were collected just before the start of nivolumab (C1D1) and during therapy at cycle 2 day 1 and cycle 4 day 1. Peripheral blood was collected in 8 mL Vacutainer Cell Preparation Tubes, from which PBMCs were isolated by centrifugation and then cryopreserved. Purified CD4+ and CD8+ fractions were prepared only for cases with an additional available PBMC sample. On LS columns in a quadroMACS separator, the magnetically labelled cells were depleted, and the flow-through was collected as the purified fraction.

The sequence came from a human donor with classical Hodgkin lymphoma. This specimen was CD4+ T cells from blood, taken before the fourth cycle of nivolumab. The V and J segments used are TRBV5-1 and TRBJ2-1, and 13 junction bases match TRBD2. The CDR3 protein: CASSLRLAGGRDEQFF. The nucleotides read TGCGCCAGCAGCCTCCGACTAGCGGGGGGTCGGGATGAGCAGTTCTTC. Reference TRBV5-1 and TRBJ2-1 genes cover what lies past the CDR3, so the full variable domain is KAGVTQTPRYLIKTRGQQVTLSCSPISGHRSVSWYQQTPGQGLQFLFEYFSETQRNKGNFPGRFSGRQFSNSRSEMNVSTLELGDSALYLCASSLRLAGGRDEQFFGPGTRLTVL.